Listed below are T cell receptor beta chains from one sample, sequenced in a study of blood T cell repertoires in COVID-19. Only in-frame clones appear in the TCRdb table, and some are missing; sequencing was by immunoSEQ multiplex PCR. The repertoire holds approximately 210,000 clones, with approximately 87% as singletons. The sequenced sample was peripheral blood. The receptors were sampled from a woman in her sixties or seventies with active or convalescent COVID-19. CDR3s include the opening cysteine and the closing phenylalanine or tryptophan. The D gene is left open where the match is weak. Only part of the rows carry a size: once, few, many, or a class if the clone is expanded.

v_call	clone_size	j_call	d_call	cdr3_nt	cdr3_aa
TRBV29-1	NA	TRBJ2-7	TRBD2	TGCAGCGTTGAAGATTATCCAGCGGGAAATAGCGTCTCCTACGAGCAGTACTTC	CSVEDYPAGNSVSYEQYF
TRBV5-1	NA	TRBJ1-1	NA	TGCGCCAGCAGCGCTCAGGGGTGGAACACTGAAGCTTTCTTT	CASSAQGWNTEAFF
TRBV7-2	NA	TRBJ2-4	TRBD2	TGTGCCAGCAGTTTAATAGCGGGGGGGCACATTCAGTACTTC	CASSLIAGGHIQYF
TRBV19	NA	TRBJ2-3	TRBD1	TGTGCCAGTAGTTCGACAGGGATGACAGATACGCAGTATTTT	CASSSTGMTDTQYF
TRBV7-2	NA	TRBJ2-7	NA	TGTGCCAGCAGCGGACGGAACAGGGAGCAGTACTTC	CASSGRNREQYF
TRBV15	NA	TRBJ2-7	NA	TGTGCCACCAGCCGACCGGGTGCCTCCTACGAGCAGTACTTC	CATSRPGASYEQYF
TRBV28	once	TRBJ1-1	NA	TGTGCCAGCAGGTGGGGAGAGACTGAAGCTTTCTTT	CASRWGETEAFF
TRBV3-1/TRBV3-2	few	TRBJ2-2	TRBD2	TGTGCCAGCAGCCGAGGACTAGCGGGAGTGTACACCGGGGAGCTGTTTTTT	CASSRGLAGVYTGELFF
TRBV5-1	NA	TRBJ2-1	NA	TGCGCCAGCAGCCCACCCAGGTCAAGCTCCTACAATGAGCAGTTCTTC	CASSPPRSSSYNEQFF
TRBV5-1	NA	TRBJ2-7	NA	TGCGCCAGTCGACAGGTCTCATCCTACGAGCAGTACTTC	CASRQVSSYEQYF
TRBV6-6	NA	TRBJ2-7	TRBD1	TGTGCCAGCAGTTTTACTATGGGACAGGGGGCAAACTTC	CASSFTMGQGANF
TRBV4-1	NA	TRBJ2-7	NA	TGCGCCAGCAGCCAAGGGCCAGCGCTCTACGAGCAGTACTTC	CASSQGPALYEQYF
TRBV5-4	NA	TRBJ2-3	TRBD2	TGTGCCAGCAGCTTGGGAGTAGCGGGGTCCACAGATACGCAGTATTTT	CASSLGVAGSTDTQYF
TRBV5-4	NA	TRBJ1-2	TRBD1	TGTGCCAGCAGCCAGGGGGACAGGCCTCATGGCTACACCTTC	CASSQGDRPHGYTF
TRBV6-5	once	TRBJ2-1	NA	TGTGCCAGCAGGACTTCCTACAATGAGCAGTTCTTC	CASRTSYNEQFF
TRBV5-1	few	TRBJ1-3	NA	TGCGCCAGCAGCCCTTCGGGGGGCCGCTCTGGAAACACCATATATTTT	CASSPSGGRSGNTIYF
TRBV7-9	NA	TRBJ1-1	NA	TGTGCCAGCAGCTTTAATGGGGAGAAGGGAGCTTTCTTT	CASSFNGEKGAFF
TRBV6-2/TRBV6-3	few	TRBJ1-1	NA	TGTGCCAGCAGCCTCCGCGGGGGGAACACTGAAGCTTTCTTT	CASSLRGGNTEAFF
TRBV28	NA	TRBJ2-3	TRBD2	TGTGCCAGCGTCGGAGCGGGAGACAGACGACCCGCAGATACGCAGTATTTT	CASVGAGDRRPADTQYF
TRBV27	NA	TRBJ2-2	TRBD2	TGTGCCAGCAGACCTACTCGTAGCGGGGGGGCCGCGAACACCGGGGAGCTGTTTTTT	CASRPTRSGGAANTGELFF
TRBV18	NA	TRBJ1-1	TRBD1	TGTGCCAGCTCACCGGAAGGGACAGGAGGGACTGAAGCTTTCTTT	CASSPEGTGGTEAFF